This TCR beta chain was observed in a study of blood T cell repertoires in COVID-19. In the study overall: Specimens from acute and convalescent COVID-19 originated in the United States, Italy and Spain. Sample material is recorded as cDNA or gDNA derived from T cells, B-cell-depleted T cells, or PBMCs.

This clone has more than one count but fewer than ten. In the source study's methods: Reference gene primer amplification gave estimated nucleated cell counts. Sequencing used immunoSEQ multiplex PCR; TCRdb keeps in-frame clones, though not all of them. D and trimming were read from the DNA, whereas the V and J calls and clone size are those reported in that table. This table holds some 390,000 clones, more than 75% found once. Per germline, CDR1 LGHNA and CDR2 YNFKEQ. V lost 4 bases and J lost 7, with 13 bases in between. This CDR3 region has 14 residues. The chain links TRBV4-2 to TRBJ2-2, with D possibly matching TRBD2 (6 bases). The clonotype comes from a woman aged 60 to 75 with COVID-19, enrolled during active disease. The sample comprised peripheral blood. Here the CDR3 DNA reads TGTGCCAGCAGCCTCCCTACTAGCTACGGGGAGCTGTTTTTT. Translated, it gives CASSLPTSYGELFF.